This T cell receptor beta chain was identified in a study of stem cell transplantation in POMP-related autoinflammatory disease. Overall study context: Hypothesis: faulty thymoproteasomes impair CD8+ T-cell selection, skewing TRB repertoires. Before transplant, CD4+ T cells skewed naive and CD8+ proportions were low. Findings of the study overall: PRAID patients trended toward lower TRB diversity and higher clonality in all analyzed T-cell subsets.

Germline V CDR1 and CDR2: SGHTA, FQGNSA. The V and J ends lost 5 bases and 5 bases, in that order; junction bases with no gene match: 9. The CDR3 has 15 residues. Points on this clone: What it binds is unknown.

Only in-frame clones appear in the TCRdb table, and some are missing; sequencing was by immunoSEQ multiplex PCR. Seen here are over 60,000 clones, approximately 91% observed once, and the top ten hold 0.5% to 0.75%. PRAID combined immunodeficiency and autoinflammation. The chain joins TRBV7-2 to TRBJ2-5, with 9 bases that match TRBD1. The TCR originated in a human patient with POMP-related autoinflammation and immune dysregulation (PRAID). Some T cells may be the graft donor's. The sequences come from CD4+ T cells from PBMCs, collected after stem cell transplantation. The CDR3 nucleotides read TGTGCCAGCAGCGGCCGGGACAGGGTTGGCGAGACCCAGTACTTC. Amino acids: CASSGRDRVGETQYF. Combining the CDR3 with reference TRBV7-2 and TRBJ2-5 gives the whole variable domain GAGVSQSPSNKVTEKGKDVELRCDPISGHTALYWYRQSLGQGLEFLIYFQGNSAPDKSGLPSDRFSAERTGGSVSTLTIQRTQQEDSAVYLCASSGRDRVGETQYFGPGTRLLVL.